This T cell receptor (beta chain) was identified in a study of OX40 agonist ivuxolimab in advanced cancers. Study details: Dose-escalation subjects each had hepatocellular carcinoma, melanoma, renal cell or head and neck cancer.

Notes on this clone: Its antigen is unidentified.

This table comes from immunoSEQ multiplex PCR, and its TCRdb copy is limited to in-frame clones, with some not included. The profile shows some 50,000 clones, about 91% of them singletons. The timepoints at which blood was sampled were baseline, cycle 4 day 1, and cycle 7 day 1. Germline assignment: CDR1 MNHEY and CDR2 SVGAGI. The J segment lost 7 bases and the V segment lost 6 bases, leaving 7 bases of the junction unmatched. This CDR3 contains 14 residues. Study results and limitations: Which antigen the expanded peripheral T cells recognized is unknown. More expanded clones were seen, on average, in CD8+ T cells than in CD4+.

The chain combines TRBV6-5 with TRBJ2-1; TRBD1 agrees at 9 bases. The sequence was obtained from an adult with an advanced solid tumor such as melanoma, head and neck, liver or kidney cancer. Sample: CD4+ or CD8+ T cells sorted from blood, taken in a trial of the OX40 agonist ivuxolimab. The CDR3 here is CASSTGTGFNEQFF. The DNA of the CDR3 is TGTGCCAGCAGCACCGGGACAGGGTTTAATGAGCAGTTCTTC.